This T cell receptor beta chain was recovered during a study of cytomegalovirus exposure and HLA in healthy donors (dated by TCRdb to about 2017). Study-wide context: In an earlier analysis of 587 of the donors, 250 to 300 Gb of sequence data and approximately 120 million unique TCR beta sequences from 150 million to 200 million T cells were reported. Both class I and class II loci were covered by HLA typing, at four-digit resolution. The number of donors typed differed by locus, with 629-630 for A, B, C, DRB1 and DQB1, roughly 520 for DQA1, some 570 for DPA1, and 400 to 490 for DPB1. Alongside the repertoire data, information on donor age, sex, ethnicity and CMV serostatus was compiled. On average, about 200,000 unique TCR beta nucleotide sequences were sequenced per donor among about 400 genotyped donors of the cohort, with approximately 18% of those sequences being non-productive. In addition to the first cohort of roughly 700 subjects, a separate validation cohort of under 150 different subjects was used. The study used immunosequencing to profile the T cell repertoires of approximately 630 subjects and linked those repertoires to cytomegalovirus serostatus. An earlier analysis of around 580 of the donors used high-throughput TCR beta sequencing to judge whether each TCR beta V gene segment behaved as functional or pseudogenic. Four to six DR-DQ haplotypes were handled as single units for association and clustering, since linkage in the cohort was strong. To predict cytomegalovirus infection status, the study brought together high-throughput TCR immunosequencing, statistical association of individual TCRs with disease status, and machine learning. Every discovery cohort repertoire had been produced on one sequencing platform. The study was designed to test whether signatures of past pathogen exposure could be identified by cataloging public T cell receptors. Among the 398 genotyped donors, about 85% belonged to the genetic ancestry cluster associated with self-reported Caucasian donors. A later genetic analysis took genome-wide SNP genotypes for about three fifths of the 666 donors and used that subset as a discovery cohort. An early release that covered 640 HLA-typed donors contained approximately 320 gigabases of sequencing data and about 84 million unique TCR sequences. Rather than using new phenotypic data, the later analysis identified candidate immune exposures from TCR beta sequences and from how often those sequences occurred across donors. A later analysis re-analyzed previously published TCR beta repertoires from 666 donors and added high-resolution HLA genotyping to study TCR occurrence patterns.

General conclusions and limits of the study: At a false discovery rate of 0.05, a later analysis linked approximately 18,000 TCR beta sequences to specific HLA alleles. According to the authors, the approach could potentially be generalized to other disease states and immunological phenotypes. In vitro tests confirmed that a few of the cytomegalovirus-associated TCR beta chains recognize cytomegalovirus antigens. A cluster of highly shared sequence variants was judged likely to represent a technical artifact of the sequencing pipeline. V-gene and J-gene trimming of TCR beta chains was associated with a missense DCLRE1C variant in a later genetic analysis, and the association was replicated in an independent cohort. Because counts were too low, roughly 16 rarely observed V segments, including chromosome 9 orphons, were left out of the earlier analysis of about 620 of the donors. In this cohort, only TCR beta chains were sequenced, and detectable features were limited by the absence of alpha or paired-chain data. In a later analysis, TCR association rates were found to vary across HLA loci, with the most associated TCRs seen for DRB1 alleles and the fewest for HLA-C alleles. Linkage disequilibrium might explain the correlated functional status among segregating V segments, but an unknown experimental factor could not be ruled out. According to a later genetic analysis, donors in an Asian-associated ancestry cluster had fewer N-insertions in productive TCRs than the approximately 650-donor mean. In both the original and validation cohorts, the classifier was reported to diagnose cytomegalovirus status with high specificity and sensitivity. Because HLA typing was missing for some donors at each locus, association tests included only the typed subset. A later analysis found that HLA-associated TCR beta chains were more clonally expanded and had lower generation probabilities than equally common non-associated chains. In an earlier analysis of roughly 500 of the donors, most TCR beta V segments appeared in productive rearrangements about 87% or about 30% of the time, broadly matching IMGT annotations. A later analysis found that most CMV-associated TCR beta chains appeared HLA-restricted, with HLA associations seemingly driven largely by CMV exposure. The study listed 164 TCR beta chains as associated with cytomegalovirus. When HLA alleles, especially DR and DQ, strongly co-occurred, attributing TCR associations to individual alleles was difficult. Across donors, most TCR sequences were observed very rarely, whereas some public TCRs were present in many individuals. A further reported finding was that TCR beta sequences accurately predicted the HLA-A and HLA-B alleles for most subjects in the first cohort. For the cohort, immune exposure information was limited to CMV serostatus. The presence/absence analyses assumed that sequencing depth was roughly uniform across donors, and that assumption may not be true. In a later analysis, several top co-occurrence clusters were reported to appear linked to parvovirus B19, influenza, CMV and Epstein-Barr virus.

The library was generated by the immunoSEQ multiplex PCR assay. For the multiplex PCR, a mixture combining 60 forward primers for TCR Vbeta segments and 13 reverse primers for TCR Jbeta segments was used. The CDR3 region of rearranged TCR beta genes was amplified from genomic DNA with a multiplex PCR assay. The amplified TCR beta libraries were sequenced on the Illumina HiSeq System as 87-base-pair reads. The authors' analysis ran thus. A later analysis tallied 80 million to 95 million unique TCR beta chains across the 700 or so repertoires, and about 12 million of those chains were shared by two or more donors. Raw reads were error-corrected and collapsed into unique sequences by a nearest-neighbor algorithm in which closely related sequences were merged to remove PCR and sequencing errors. To assign V, D and J gene segments, CDR3 sequences were aligned to IMGT reference sequences. Each retained sequence needed at least a six-nucleotide match to both a V gene segment and a J gene segment. Rearrangements were classified as productive when the CDR3 lacked stop codons and remained in frame with V and J, and all other rearrangements were classified as non-productive. Following IMGT convention, CDR3 was defined as the stretch from the second conserved V-encoded cysteine up to the conserved J-encoded phenylalanine. In an earlier analysis of roughly 580 of the donors, sequences lacking an unambiguous match to a single V gene segment were excluded. An earlier analysis of some 610 of the donors called V segments functional above 56.7% productive rearrangements and segregating when the between-donor standard deviation exceeded 5%. A statistical classification framework was developed to diagnose cytomegalovirus status using the catalog of TCR beta chain sequences. In a later analysis, V and J genes were assigned by comparing TCR nucleotide sequences against IMGT/GENE-DB human TR gene sequences. The TCRdist pipeline was used in a later analysis to assign CDR3 sequences and most-parsimonious VDJ recombination scenarios. A later analysis defined each TCR beta chain by its CDR3 amino acid sequence plus V-gene family, and excluded reads lacking a unique V-gene family. In a later analysis, several hundred highly shared, low-generation-probability nucleotide sequences were removed to address suspected cross-contamination and a sequencing artifact. In a later analysis, a clonal expansion index was calculated for each public chain from normalized within-repertoire ranks of inferred template counts. In a later analysis, generation probabilities were computed with a VDJ recombination model fitted to out-of-frame rearrangements, and the resulting probabilities were checked against IGoR. A later analysis scored TCR-TCR, TCR-HLA and TCR-CMV co-occurrence with hypergeometric tests, applying a repertoire-size bias correction to TCR pairs. False discovery rates were estimated in a later analysis by permuting HLA or CMV assignments 20 times. In a later analysis, co-occurring TCRs were grouped with DBSCAN, and TCRdist sequence similarity was added when clustering was performed within HLA-allele-positive subsets. Repertoires with fewer than 30,000 or more than 120,000 public chains were left out of co-occurrence clustering, as were four to six repertoires with anomalous nucleotide sharing. In TCRdb, the immuneACCESS table is reduced to in-frame sequences with V and J assigned. These tables do not hold every clone; where another copy was compared, an unresolved V gene accounts for under half, and the others remain unexplained. V and J calls and clone size are given by that table; D and trimming were obtained from the DNA. The sample records about 160,000 clones, 60% to 85% of which are singletons. The ten top clones hold more than 6% of the sample.

Regarding this clone: This receptor's antigen is unknown. No quality values exist for individual bases; no much larger clone is one base distant.

The cohort consisted of 600 to 700 healthy bone marrow donors. Cohort members were all nominally healthy when sampled, although unrecorded immune exposures were likely present. The donor tested CMV seropositive and was one of the 289 seropositive cohort members. Every donor gave a peripheral blood sample, and the peripheral blood mononuclear cells from that sample were used for TCR beta sequencing. Genomic DNA was extracted from the blood cell samples with the Qiagen DNeasy Blood Extraction Kit. Sequences were obtained from PBMCs. The receptor was isolated from a woman aged 40 to 55 in good health and CMV-seropositive.

The DNA sequence follows: TGTGCCAGCAGCCATTATGCCGCTGGGGGGATCAGCTATGGCTACACCTTC. Protein translation: CASSHYAAGGISYGYTF. Rearrangement joined TRBV11-2 to TRBJ1-2; the D region possibly corresponds to TRBD1 (5 bases align). V loses 5 bases, J loses 4 bases, and the germline ends lie 23 bases apart. The CDR3 goes from the cysteine to the phenylalanine over 17 residues. Just CDR3 DNA is preserved here, 51 bases in frame from base 1. The germline V gene yields SGHAT for CDR1 and FQNNGV for CDR2. With the rest looked up from the reference TRBV11-2 and TRBJ1-2 genes rather than sequenced, the full variable domain is EAGVAQSPRYKIIEKRQSVAFWCNPISGHATLYWYQQILGQGPKLLIQFQNNGVVDDSQLPKDRFSAERLKGVDSTLKIQPAKLEDSAVYLCASSHYAAGGISYGYTFGSGTRLTVV.